This T cell receptor beta chain comes out of a study of radiotherapy plus CTLA-4 blockade in lung cancer. Study-wide background: With less than 40% of patients having disease control, objective responses were seen in about 17%. Findings and caveats of the study: Peripheral blood showed expansion of tumor-derived TCR clones after radiotherapy and ipilimumab.

The study gave focal radiation plus ipilimumab CTLA-4 blockade to patients with chemo-refractory metastatic non-small-cell lung cancer. This clone showed up just once. Its antigen is unknown. The V and J ends lost 2 bases and 6 bases respectively, with 7 bases between them. CDR1 and CDR2 (germline): SGHVS, FQNEAQ. The CDR3 covers 12 residues. Data came from immunoSEQ multiplex PCR; TCRdb stores just in-frame clones and leaves some out. Of over 80,000 clones listed, about 83% were seen once; the top ten hold more than 0.75%. The clonotype was recovered from a human donor with non-small cell lung cancer who had stable disease on radiotherapy plus ipilimumab. Here the sequenced sample was peripheral blood, taken from a patient treated with radiotherapy plus ipilimumab. J is TRBJ1-1 and V is TRBV7-8; D call uncertain. This CDR3 is CASSLSPSEAFF. In DNA, the CDR3 is TGTGCCAGCAGCTTATCTCCATCTGAAGCTTTCTTT.